The sequence of this TCR beta chain was determined in a study of regulatory T cells in long-lasting Graves disease. Assembly of TCR beta libraries relied on iRepertoire HTBI primers together with Arm-PCR of CDR3 regions. TCRdb re-derived calls from the multiplex PCR reads in MiXCR, one entry per CDR3 protein. The sample contains under 350,000 distinct CDR3 sequences, 22% of which appear only once. The time point: persistent/refractory GD, antithyroid drugs over 5 years with positive TRAb. Making the TCR library involved RNA that had been extracted from PBMCs. Blood from the periphery, approximately 8.5 milliliters in all, was drawn into EDTA tubes. Germline CDR1 reads SGHVS; CDR2 reads FNYEAQ. This CDR3 contains 15 residues. Trimming took off 5 bases at V and 4 bases at J, with 18 bases between the two ends.

The TCR comes from a female donor with Graves disease. V gene TRBV7-6 combines with J gene TRBJ2-7; D could derive from TRBD1 or TRBD2 (5 bases each). The sample consisted of peripheral blood mononuclear cells (PBMCs), taken when the disease was refractory, from a patient treated with antithyroid drugs. CDR3 residues: CASSGGPGQTYEQYF. CDR3 in DNA: TGTGCCAGCAGCGGAGGCCCAGGGCAGACTTACGAGCAGTACTTC.